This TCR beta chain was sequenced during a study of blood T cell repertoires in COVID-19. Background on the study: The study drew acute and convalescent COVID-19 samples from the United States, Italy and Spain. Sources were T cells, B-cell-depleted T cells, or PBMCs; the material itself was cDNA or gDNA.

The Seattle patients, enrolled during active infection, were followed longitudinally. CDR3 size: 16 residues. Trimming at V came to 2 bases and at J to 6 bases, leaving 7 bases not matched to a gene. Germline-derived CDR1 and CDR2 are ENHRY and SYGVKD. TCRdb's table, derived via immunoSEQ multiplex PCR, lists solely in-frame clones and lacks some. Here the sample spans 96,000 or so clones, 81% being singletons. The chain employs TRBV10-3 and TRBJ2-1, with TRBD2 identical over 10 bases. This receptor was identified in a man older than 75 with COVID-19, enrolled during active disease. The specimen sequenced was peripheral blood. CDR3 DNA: TGTGCCATCAGTGAGGAGTTAGCGGGGGGCGGCAATGAGCAGTTCTTC. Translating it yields CAISEELAGGGNEQFF.